This T cell receptor beta chain stems from a study of response to subunit inactivated influenza vaccine. The CDR3 loop spans 12 amino acids. The V gene lost 6 bases and the J gene lost 8 bases, with 13 bases spanning the gap. Germline V CDR1 and CDR2: MGHDK, SYGVNS. MiXCR, run by TCRdb on the RT-PCR reads, gives a single entry per CDR3 protein. The sample lists about 530,000 distinct CDR3 sequences; roughly 13% were seen once. Here the sequenced sample was PBMCs from blood, taken 40 to 50 days after vaccination. The rearrangement joins TRBV25-1 to TRBJ1-2, with D possibly matching TRBD1 (5 bases). The TCR was taken from a man between 45 and 60 years old who received an inactivated influenza vaccine. The CDR3 sequence: CASRSGGRGYTF. The DNA of the CDR3 is TGTGCCAGCAGATCTGGGGGTCGGGGCTACACCTTC.